These 23 T cell receptor beta chains came from one sample sequenced in a study of identical twins (TCRdb year 2016). The receptor library was made with 5' RACE. The instrument was an Illumina HiSeq 2000. The public sequencing data were trimmed at Q25 with fastp and processed into clonotypes with MiXCR by TCRdb, which kept only in-frame beta chains. Under each unique CDR3 protein, matching rows form one entry showing the most common genes and DNA. The sample table lists 450,000 to 600,000 distinct CDR3 sequences, 20% to 25% of them with a count of one. The top ten hold about 0.5% of the sample. These data were also filed under a second study, of yellow fever vaccine responses in identical twins.

The sequenced sample consisted of CD4+ T cells sorted from blood. These receptor sequences come from a young woman in good health.

The V and J genes are TRBV5-1 and TRBJ2-1; 10 bases agree with TRBD2. The CDR3 spans 16 residues. The V gene end was trimmed by 2 bases and the J gene end by 6 bases; junction bases not matched to a gene: 8. Germline CDR1 and CDR2: SGHRS and YFSETQ. The CDR3 sequence is CASSFSPGLASNEQFF. The CDR3 region has the DNA TGCGCCAGCAGCTTTTCCCCGGGACTAGCGAGCAATGAGCAGTTCTTC.

Only a few counts were recorded for this clonotype. The V gene is TRBV10-3, the J gene TRBJ2-3; 10 nucleotides match TRBD1. With 6 bases clipped from V and 0 bases from J, the junction kept 6 bases outside the gene matches. There are 16 residues in the CDR3. Germline lookup yields CDR1 ENHRY and CDR2 SYGVKD. This chain's CDR3 is CAISSGTGDSTDTQYF. Here the CDR3 DNA reads TGTGCCATCAGCTCAGGGACAGGGGACAGCACAGATACGCAGTATTTT.

The V gene is TRBV12-3 or TRBV12-4, the J gene TRBJ2-7; the match to TRBD1 covers 7 bases. CDR3 length equals 13 residues. V dropped 5 bases and J dropped 3; count of bases not matched to a gene: 4. In nucleotides, the CDR3 is TGTGCCAGCAGTCGGGACAGCCACTACGAGCAGTACGTC. This sequence encodes CASSRDSHYEQYV.

This clonotype was detected only a few times. This chain links TRBV3-1 with TRBJ2-1; D unresolved. V lost 4 bases and J lost 6, with 10 bases in between. From germline, CDR1 is LGHDT and CDR2 YNNKEL (reference sequence). This CDR3 is built from 13 residues. The CDR3 nucleotides read TGTGCCAGCAGCCCCCTCCGTTCCAATGAGCAGTTCTTC. Protein: CASSPLRSNEQFF.

The J gene is TRBJ2-1, the V gene TRBV15, with 16 bases that match TRBD2. The CDR3 is 19 amino acids. The germline V gene encodes CDR1 LNHNV and CDR2 YYDKDF (reference sequence). V lost 2 bases, J lost 6 bases, and 10 bases stayed unmatched. CDR3 DNA: TGTGCCACCAGCAGACGCTCCCTCGGGACTAGCGGGAGGGCCAATGAGCAGTTCTTC. Translation: CATSRRSLGTSGRANEQFF.

This chain joins TRBV4-2 and TRBJ2-5; 8 positions agree with TRBD2. Germline V CDR1 and CDR2: LGHNA, YNFKEQ. The CDR3 is made up of 14 amino acids. Trimming at V came to 9 bases and at J to 2 bases, leaving 8 bases not matched to a gene. CDR3 in amino acids: CASAKTSGQETQYF. The CDR3 region has the DNA TGTGCCAGTGCGAAAACTAGCGGTCAAGAGACCCAGTACTTC.

The chain carries TRBV5-6 and TRBJ1-2; TRBD1 is a possible D gene (6 bases). The CDR3 has 14 amino acids. The V end was cut by 0 bases, the J end by 3 bases, with 9 bases between. The germline gives CDR1 SGHDT, CDR2 YYEEEE. The CDR3 loop is CASSLEGVHYGYTF. The CDR3 nucleotides are TGTGCCAGCAGCTTGGAGGGGGTTCACTATGGCTACACCTTC.

The chain uses TRBV28 and TRBJ1-5; the match to TRBD1 covers 8 bases. The CDR3 extends over 15 amino acids. V was clipped by 6 bases and J by 3 bases; unmatched bases: 7. Germline assignment: CDR1 MDHEN and CDR2 SYDVKM. Here the CDR3 reads CASRYTGGINQPQHF. As DNA, the CDR3 is TGTGCCAGCAGATACACAGGGGGGATCAATCAGCCCCAGCATTTT.

This chain links TRBV29-1 with TRBJ2-7; no reliable D call. The CDR3 sequence is 10 residues long. V shed 7 bases and J shed 5 bases, with 9 bases lying between them. Germline V gene lookup returns CDR1 SQVTM and CDR2 ANQGSEA. CDR3 DNA: TGCAGCGGTGGAAACGACGAGCAGTACTTC. Protein: CSGGNDEQYF.

The genes are TRBV4-1 and TRBJ2-1; D is unclear. There are 12 residues in the CDR3. Germline values: CDR1 MGHRA, CDR2 YSYEKL. V lost 2 bases and J lost 12, with 11 bases in between. The CDR3 loop is CASSQPNPRQFF. In DNA, the CDR3 is TGCGCCAGCAGCCAACCAAACCCCCGGCAGTTCTTC.

The CDR3 protein is CATSDPLAGGGYNEQFF. The DNA for the CDR3 is TGTGCCACCAGTGACCCACTAGCGGGGGGTGGGTACAATGAGCAGTTCTTC. The chain is built from TRBV24-1 and TRBJ2-1; 12 bases match TRBD2. The CDR3 spans 17 residues. V dropped 4 bases and J dropped 4; count of bases not matched to a gene: 7. Germline loops: CDR1 KGHDR, CDR2 SFDVKD.

V usage is TRBV24-1 and J usage is TRBJ2-7; the D gene is possibly TRBD1 (5 bases). CDR1 KGHDR and CDR2 SFDVKD come from the germline V gene. The CDR3 loop spans 13 amino acids. Deletions cut 3 bases from V and 8 bases from J, with 13 bases between. CDR3 loop: CATSDPDSPQQYF. CDR3 DNA: TGTGCCACCAGTGATCCCGACAGCCCTCAGCAGTACTTC.

This clonotype came up a few times. The chain uses TRBV28 and TRBJ2-7; the D is unclear. This CDR3 has 13 amino acids. V shed 5 bases and J shed 5 bases, with 13 bases lying between them. The germline CDR1 and CDR2 sequences are MDHEN and SYDVKM. CDR3 DNA sequence: TGTGCCAGCAGTCCCAAGTTTACCCACGAGCAGTACTTC. This encodes CASSPKFTHEQYF.

The rearrangement uses TRBV10-3 and TRBJ2-3; TRBD2 agrees at 10 bases. Germline V gene sequence: CDR1 ENHRY, CDR2 SYGVKD. This CDR3 has 16 residues. V was clipped by 0 bases and J by 6 bases; unmatched bases: 6. In DNA form, the CDR3 reads TGTGCCATCAGTGAGTCGATGCCTAGCGGGAGTGATACGCAGTATTTT. This translates into CAISESMPSGSDTQYF.

This clonotype was counted only a few times. In DNA form, the CDR3 reads TGCGCCAGCAGCTTGGTTGGGGGCAGTGGGGCCAACGTCCTGACTTTC. Protein: CASSLVGGSGANVLTF. This chain connects TRBV5-1 to TRBJ2-6, with D possibly TRBD1 on 6 matching bases. Germline values: CDR1 SGHRS, CDR2 YFSETQ. CDR3 length equals 16 residues. V lost 0 bases to trimming and J lost 3 bases, with 10 bases between them.

The chain joins TRBV12-3 or TRBV12-4 to TRBJ2-1, with TRBD2 identical over 12 bases. The CDR3 spans 14 residues. V trimming: 5 bases; J trimming: 7 bases; junction bases outside the gene matches: 3. The CDR3 sequence: CASSTSGRRNEQFF. The CDR3 nucleotides read TGTGCCAGCAGTACTAGCGGGAGGAGGAATGAGCAGTTCTTC.

This clonotype was picked up a small number of times. The V gene is TRBV25-1, the J gene TRBJ2-2; D is unclear. The CDR3 length is 13 residues. Germline CDR1 reads MGHDK; CDR2 reads SYGVNS. V lost 4 bases and J 6 bases, leaving 9 bases between the germline ends. CDR3 loop: CASSVHNAGELFF. The CDR3 DNA follows: TGTGCCAGCAGTGTCCACAACGCCGGGGAGCTGTTTTTT. Full variable domain (rest looked up from reference TRBV25-1 and TRBJ2-2): EADIYQTPRYLVIGTGKKITLECSQTMGHDKMYWYQQDPGMELHLIHYSYGVNSTEKGDLSSESTVSRIRTEHFPLTLESARPSHTSQYLCASSVHNAGELFFGEGSRLTVL.

Notes on this clonotype: At one boundary the junction diverges from the germline segment, which might be a read error. This chain links TRBV6-1 with TRBJ2-3; TRBD2 aligns across 8 bases. CDR1 and CDR2 (germline): MNHNS, SASEGT. The CDR3 length is 15 residues. The CDR3: CASSPGLVMPDMQYF. Here the CDR3 DNA reads TGTGCCAGCAGTCCGGGACTAGTGATGCCAGATATGCAGTATTTT.

The CDR3 DNA reads TGTGCCAGCAGTTACCTATGGGCGGGAGTTGGTTACGAGCAGTACTTC. Amino acid sequence: CASSYLWAGVGYEQYF. This chain joins TRBV6-5 and TRBJ2-7; TRBD2 matches 7 bases. V shed 2 bases and J 4 bases; nucleotides not matched to a gene: 11. The germline V gene encodes CDR1 MNHEY and CDR2 SVGAGI. The length of the CDR3 is 16 residues.

The chain couples TRBV7-6 to TRBJ2-2; possible D gene TRBD2, 6 bases. Germline V gives CDR1 SGHVS, CDR2 FNYEAQ. The CDR3 totals 16 residues. Trimming removed 3 bases at V and 7 bases at J, with 18 bases between. Here the CDR3 reads CASSLVGGFGSGELFF. CDR3 DNA: TGTGCCAGCAGCTTGGTTGGTGGTTTCGGGAGCGGGGAGCTGTTTTTT. Looking up the rest from reference TRBV7-6 and TRBJ2-2 gives the full variable domain: GAGVSQSPRYKVTKRGQDVALRCDPISGHVSLYWYRQALGQGPEFLTYFNYEAQQDKSGLPNDRFSAERPEGSISTLTIQRTEQRDSAMYRCASSLVGGFGSGELFFGEGSRLTVL.

In its sample, this clonotype was seen a few times. The chain joins TRBV20-1 to TRBJ2-7; D is perhaps TRBD1 or TRBD2 (5 bases each). Germline V lookup: CDR1 DFQATT, CDR2 SNEGSKA (reference sequence). The CDR3 has 13 residues. Trimming took off 3 bases at V and 2 bases at J, with 11 bases between the two ends. DNA of the CDR3: TGCAGTGCTAGGAGGGACGGTACCTACGAGCAGTACTTC. Translating gives CSARRDGTYEQYF.

The chain couples TRBV11-2 to TRBJ1-1, with no clear D. The CDR3 sequence is 16 residues long. Germline assignment: CDR1 SGHAT and CDR2 FQNNGV. Trimming cost V 1 base and J 0 bases, with 12 bases left between them. CDR3 sequence reads: CASSLGGWKMNTEAFF. The DNA of the CDR3 is TGTGCCAGCAGCTTAGGGGGATGGAAGATGAACACTGAAGCTTTCTTT.

This clonotype was seen more than once but under ten times. The genes are TRBV10-3 and TRBJ2-3; tentatively, D is TRBD1 (6 bases). This CDR3 spans 15 amino acids. Trimming cost V 4 bases and J 0 bases, with 11 bases left between them. Germline CDR1 is ENHRY and CDR2 is SYGVKD. The CDR3 spells CAISGDTASTDTQYF. The CDR3 region has the DNA TGTGCCATCAGTGGGGACACAGCTAGCACAGATACGCAGTATTTT.